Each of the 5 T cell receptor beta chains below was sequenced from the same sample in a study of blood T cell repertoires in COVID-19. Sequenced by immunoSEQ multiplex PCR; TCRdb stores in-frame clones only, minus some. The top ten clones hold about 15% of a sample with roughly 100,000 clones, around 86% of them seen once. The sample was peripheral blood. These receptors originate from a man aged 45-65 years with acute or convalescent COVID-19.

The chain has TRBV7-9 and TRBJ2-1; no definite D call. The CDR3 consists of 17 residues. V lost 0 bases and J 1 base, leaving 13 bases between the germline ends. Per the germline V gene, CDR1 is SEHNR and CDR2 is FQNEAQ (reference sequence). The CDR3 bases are TGTGCCAGCAGCTTAGCCGGTCTATGGAGTTCCTACAATGAGCAGTTCTTC. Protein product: CASSLAGLWSSYNEQFF.

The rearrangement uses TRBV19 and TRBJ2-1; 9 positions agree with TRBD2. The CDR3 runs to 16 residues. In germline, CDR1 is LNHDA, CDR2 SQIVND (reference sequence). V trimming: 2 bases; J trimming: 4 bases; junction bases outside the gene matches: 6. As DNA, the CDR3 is TGTGCCAGTAGTATAACCCCGACTAGCGGATACAATGAGCAGTTCTTC. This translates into CASSITPTSGYNEQFF.

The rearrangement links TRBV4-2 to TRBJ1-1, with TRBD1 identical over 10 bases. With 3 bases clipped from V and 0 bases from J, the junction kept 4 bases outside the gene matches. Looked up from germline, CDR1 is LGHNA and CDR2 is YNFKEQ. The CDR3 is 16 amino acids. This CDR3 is CASSQGQGTLNTEAFF. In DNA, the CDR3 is TGTGCCAGCAGCCAGGGACAGGGGACCTTGAACACTGAAGCTTTCTTT.

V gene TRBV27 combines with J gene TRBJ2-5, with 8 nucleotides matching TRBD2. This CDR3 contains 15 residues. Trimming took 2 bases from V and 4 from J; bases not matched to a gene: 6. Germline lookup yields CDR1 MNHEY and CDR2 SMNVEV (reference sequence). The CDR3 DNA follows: TGTGCCAGCAGTTTAAGGTTAGCGGGATTAGAGACCCAGTACTTC. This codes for CASSLRLAGLETQYF.

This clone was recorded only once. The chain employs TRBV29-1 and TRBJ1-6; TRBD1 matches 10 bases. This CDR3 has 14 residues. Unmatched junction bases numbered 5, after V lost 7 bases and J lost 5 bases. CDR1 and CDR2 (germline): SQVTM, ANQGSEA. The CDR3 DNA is TGCAGCGCCAGGACAGGGGGGGATAATTCACCCCTCCACTTT. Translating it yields CSARTGGDNSPLHF.